This entry lists 14 T cell receptor beta chains sequenced from one sample in a study of cytomegalovirus exposure and HLA in healthy donors. The primer mix had 60 Vbeta and 13 Jbeta primers. Generated by immunoSEQ multiplex PCR, the TCRdb table keeps only in-frame clones and is missing some. Here the sample spans about 83,000 clones, about four fifths being singletons. Source material: PBMCs. The receptors originated from a young woman in good health and CMV-seronegative.

V usage is TRBV5-1 and J usage is TRBJ2-1; 10 bases match TRBD2. Per germline, CDR1 SGHRS and CDR2 YFSETQ. This CDR3 spans 15 amino acids. V trimming: 2 bases; J trimming: 6 bases; junction bases outside the gene matches: 5. The CDR3 DNA follows: TGCGCCAGCAGCTTTCTCCAGCGGGAGGGCAATGAGCAGTTCTTC. Amino acids: CASSFLQREGNEQFF. The entire variable domain, with the rest obtained from reference TRBV5-1 and TRBJ2-1, is as follows: KAGVTQTPRYLIKTRGQQVTLSCSPISGHRSVSWYQQTPGQGLQFLFEYFSETQRNKGNFPGRFSGRQFSNSRSEMNVSTLELGDSALYLCASSFLQREGNEQFFGPGTRLTVL.

The table lists this clone with a few counts. The genes are TRBV4-3 and TRBJ2-1, with 10 bases fitting TRBD2. The CDR3 extends over 15 amino acids. V dropped 4 bases and J dropped 8; count of bases not matched to a gene: 8. Per germline, CDR1 LGHNA and CDR2 YSLEER. The CDR3 is CASSPGPSGRYEQFF. The CDR3 nucleotides are TGCGCCAGCAGCCCTGGTCCTAGCGGGAGATATGAGCAGTTCTTC.

Only a few counts were recorded for this clone. The genes are TRBV15 and TRBJ2-7, with D possibly TRBD2 on 6 matching bases. Between the trimmed V and J ends, which lost 1 base and 0 bases, there was a span of 10 bases. Germline V lookup: CDR1 LNHNV, CDR2 YYDKDF (reference sequence). The CDR3 consists of 15 residues. The CDR3 sequence: CATSRGDSRSYEQYF. For the CDR3, the DNA is TGTGCCACCAGCAGAGGGGACTCGCGCTCCTACGAGCAGTACTTC.

The chain is built from TRBV4-1 and TRBJ2-2, with 10 bases lining up with TRBD2. Germline trimming cut 8 bases from V and 5 bases from J; bases unmatched to any gene: 8. The germline gives CDR1 MGHRA, CDR2 YSYEKL. This CDR3 comprises 15 residues. CDR3 bases: TGCGCCAGCCGGGGGGCTAGCGGGAGAACCGGGGAGCTGTTTTTT. It is translated as CASRGASGRTGELFF.

This sequence joins TRBV10-3 and TRBJ2-2; D is possibly TRBD1 (6 bases). Trimming shortened V by 10 bases and J by 0 bases, and 15 bases separated the two germline ends. From germline, CDR1 is ENHRY and CDR2 SYGVKD. This CDR3 region has 15 residues. CDR3 DNA sequence: TGTGCCACGAGGTCCGGGACAACGAACACCGGGGAGCTGTTTTTT. Protein: CATRSGTTNTGELFF.

The V and J genes are TRBV7-9 and TRBJ1-2; 8 bases map to TRBD1. Germline V lookup: CDR1 SEHNR, CDR2 FQNEAQ (reference sequence). CDR3 length equals 15 residues. Trimming took 1 base from V and 6 from J; bases not matched to a gene: 7. The CDR3 nucleotides read TGTGCCAGCAGCTTAGAGGCAGGGGGCGCGAATGGCTACACCTTC. Its translation: CASSLEAGGANGYTF.

V gene TRBV30 combines with J gene TRBJ2-5; TRBD1 matches 9 bases. Germline CDR1 is GTSNPN and CDR2 is SVGIG (reference sequence). The junction had 7 bases not matched to a gene; V was cut back by 3 bases and J by 2 bases. The CDR3 sequence is 15 residues long. CDR3 protein: CAWSPKTGGQETQYF. CDR3 in DNA: TGTGCCTGGAGCCCAAAGACAGGGGGACAAGAGACCCAGTACTTC.

The chain carries TRBV6-1 and TRBJ2-5, with 8 bases identical to TRBD1. The germline V gene encodes CDR1 MNHNS and CDR2 SASEGT. Germline trimming cut 2 bases from V and 3 bases from J; bases unmatched to any gene: 5. The CDR3 runs to 15 residues. The chain's CDR3 is CASSEWTGWEETQYF. CDR3 bases: TGTGCCAGCAGTGAATGGACAGGGTGGGAAGAGACCCAGTACTTC.

The chain carries TRBV6-1 and TRBJ2-1, with 11 bases identical to TRBD2. The germline CDR1 and CDR2 sequences are MNHNS and SASEGT. The CDR3 sequence is 15 residues long. V lost 3 bases, J lost 8 bases, and 6 bases stayed unmatched. This chain's CDR3 is CASSDTSGRVDEQFF. CDR3 coding DNA: TGTGCCAGCAGTGATACTAGCGGGAGAGTTGATGAGCAGTTCTTC.

The gene calls are TRBV5-6 and TRBJ2-2; 12 bases line up with TRBD2. After removal of 0 bases from V and 6 bases from J, the junction contained 3 bases not matched to a gene. Looked up from germline, CDR1 is SGHDT and CDR2 is YYEEEE. This CDR3 is built from 16 residues. DNA for the CDR3: TGTGCCAGCAGCTTGGGACTAGCGGGAGATCCCGGGGAGCTGTTTTTT. Protein product: CASSLGLAGDPGELFF.

The chain combines TRBV29-1 with TRBJ2-1; possibly TRBD2 for D (5 bases). V lost 7 bases and J lost 9, with 19 bases in between. Looked up from germline, CDR1 is SQVTM and CDR2 is ANQGSEA. The CDR3 consists of 13 residues. CDR3 nucleotide sequence: TGCAGCGACGGACTCAGTCGGTCGGCTGAGCAGTTCTTC. This translates into CSDGLSRSAEQFF.

This clone was seen a handful of times. V and J are TRBV18 and TRBJ2-7, with TRBD2 as a possible D gene (6 bases). CDR3 length: 15 amino acids. Germline assignment: CDR1 KGHSH and CDR2 LQKENI. Trimming shortened V by 6 bases and J by 0 bases, and 15 bases separated the two germline ends. As DNA, the CDR3 is TGTGCCAGCTCTAGCTTCGAGGGAGGCTCCTACGAGCAGTACTTC. Translated, it gives CASSSFEGGSYEQYF.

The V and J genes are TRBV5-4 and TRBJ1-1, with D unclear. This CDR3 is built from 14 residues. The V and J ends lost 1 base and 0 bases respectively, with 7 bases between them. The germline V gene encodes CDR1 SGHNT and CDR2 YYREEE (reference sequence). The CDR3 here is CASSLQDLNTEAFF. CDR3 nucleotide sequence: TGTGCCAGCAGCTTGCAGGATCTGAACACTGAAGCTTTCTTT.

The rearrangement uses TRBV4-3 and TRBJ2-1, with 11 bases that match TRBD2. The J segment lost 4 bases and the V segment lost 4 bases, leaving 6 bases of the junction unmatched. Germline assignment: CDR1 LGHNA and CDR2 YSLEER. CDR3 size: 16 residues. The CDR3 nucleotides read TGCGCCAGCAGCCGAGAAGGGACTAGCGGATACAATGAGCAGTTCTTC. Translating gives CASSREGTSGYNEQFF.